The present entry profiles one T cell receptor beta chain with its context. Its antigen is not yet known. One base away there is no much larger clone; base qualities are not given. This sample stems from a study of shared clonotypes between healthy human individuals (dated by TCRdb to 2018 to 2021). Background on the whole study: The cohort included a few men and a couple of women between 18 and 49 years of age. Per donor, three plates each were used for CD4 naive and CD4 memory, two for CD8 naive, and one for CD8 memory. The study deeply sequenced blood TCR repertoires of about 5 healthy adults to estimate repertoire size and the extent of clonotype sharing between individuals. To increase sequencing depth and limit assay-specific biases, TCR repertoire library preparation and sequencing were carried out by different laboratories using diverse techniques. Each donor's leukapheresis produced roughly between roughly 0.85 and 9.5 billion PBMCs. What the study reported, not specific to this receptor: Compared with non-shared clonotypes, the clonotypes found in all four sorted-subset donors had higher generation probabilities. Based on pairwise subsampling, the degree of clonotype sharing among donors was expected to be affected by sequencing depth. Rarefaction of sorted-subset datasets indicated incomplete sequencing despite the large sequencing depth. The small number of donors limited the genetic and exposure-history diversity represented. Sampling was restricted to blood, and TCR repertoires in tissues likely differ from the TCR repertoires found in blood. Naive subsets generally had larger estimated clonotype richness than memory subsets did. Approximately 5% of naive CD4, around 3.5% of naive CD8, around 2.3% of memory CD4, and 0.35% to 0.4% of memory CD8 clonotypes were shared across several donors.

Per the germline V gene (reference sequence), SGHNT is the CDR1 and YYREEE is the CDR2. V was cut back by 0 bases and J by 0 bases, leaving a gap of 10 bases between them. Reading from cysteine to phenylalanine, the CDR3 counts 15 amino acids. The sequence is cut down to CDR3 DNA, 45 bases in frame from base 1. Using the deep immunoSEQ assay, TCR CDR3 regions were amplified from genomic DNA by multiplex PCR. Extracted genomic DNA from each cell subset was distributed evenly across all wells of several immunoSEQ 96-well plates, and each plate was treated as a replicate. For sorted subsets, each replicate PCR was loaded with 200 ng genomic DNA, equivalent to 30,000 or so T cell genomes. The purified libraries were quantified using a Qubit 3.0 fluorometer, sized with a Bioanalyzer 2100, and then quantified again using the KAPA Library Quantification kit. A separate single-read 150-cycle Illumina NextSeq 550 flow cell was used to sequence each immunoSEQ 96-well plate. Per the original workflow: Because the immunoSEQ output held only junctional sequences and lacked quality scores, the filtering could not match the filtering applied to full-length reads. To assign V/J genes and CDR3, sequences were annotated against IMGT germline references using PyIR, a Python wrapper for IgBLAST v1.9. Reads were removed for weak V/J assignments (E-value above 1e-6), missing CDR3, stop codons, out-of-frame junctions, or ambiguous translated residues. V3J clonotypes were defined as sequences sharing the same inferred V gene, J gene, and CDR3 amino acid sequence. To compute the percentage overlap between repertoires, the number of shared unique clonotypes was divided by the size of the smaller repertoire. RTK rarefaction, the Chao1 estimator, and Recon v2.1 estimates of unobserved clonotypes were used to assess repertoire richness. Generation probabilities for all TCRbeta clonotypes obtained by the gDNA method from a handful of donors were computed using OLGA. Held by TCRdb, this immuneACCESS table contains in-frame sequences only and omits some clones. Under half of the omission traces to an unresolved V gene where checked; the cause of the rest is unknown. From that table come the V and J calls and clone size; the DNA was used to work out D and trimming. For this sample there are roughly 2,300,000 clones; 85% to 95% appear just once. The ten largest account for around 0.4% of the sample.

The donors were healthy, HIV-negative adults who had no recently reported acute infections or vaccinations. Every donor was a Caucasian adult living in Nashville, Tennessee, USA. CD4+ T cells were enriched by magnetic negative selection, after which naive cells were positively selected on CD45RA and the negative fraction was taken as the memory subset. After blood collection by leukapheresis, PBMCs were isolated using Ficoll-Histopaque density gradient centrifugation and then cryopreserved in the vapor phase of liquid nitrogen. Purity and quantity of every magnetically sorted T cell population were checked by analytical flow cytometry. Each sorted fraction had its genomic DNA isolated and then quantified by UV absorbance on a Nanodrop 2000c.

Source material: naive CD4+ T cells from PBMCs. The cell subset or site label on this specimen signifies: CD45RA+ positively selected. This receptor was identified in a man younger than 30 in good health. Some clones in this sample may be carry-over from other donors' samples. The chain is encoded by TRBV5-4 joined to TRBJ2-7, with a weak D call of TRBD1 (6 bases match). This receptor has the CDR3 CASSLGGGSSYEQYF. The DNA reads TGTGCCAGCAGCTTGGGTGGGGGCAGCTCCTACGAGCAGTACTTC.